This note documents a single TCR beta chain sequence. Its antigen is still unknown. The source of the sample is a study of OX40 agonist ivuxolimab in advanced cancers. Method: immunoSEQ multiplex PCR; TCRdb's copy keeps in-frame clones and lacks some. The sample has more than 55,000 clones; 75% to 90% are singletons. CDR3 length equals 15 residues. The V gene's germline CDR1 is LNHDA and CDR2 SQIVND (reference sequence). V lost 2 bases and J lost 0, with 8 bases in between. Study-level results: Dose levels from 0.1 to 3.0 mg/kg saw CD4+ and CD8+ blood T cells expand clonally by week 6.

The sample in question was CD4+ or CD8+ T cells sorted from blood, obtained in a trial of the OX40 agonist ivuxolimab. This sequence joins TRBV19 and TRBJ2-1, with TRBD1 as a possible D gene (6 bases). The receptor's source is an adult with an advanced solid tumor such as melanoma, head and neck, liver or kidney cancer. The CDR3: CASSIQGSSYNEQFF. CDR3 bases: TGTGCCAGTAGTATACAGGGGAGCTCCTACAATGAGCAGTTCTTC.